This TCR beta chain is from a study of a mutant IDH1 vaccine in newly diagnosed glioma. Study summary: The treated population exhibited a male proportion of approximately 62%, a female proportion of about 38%, and a mean age of about 40 years. Earlier treatment was radiotherapy, temozolomide, or both, with most getting both.

About this clone itself: Antigen: not known.

Time point described: week 35, safety follow-up. Topical imiquimod accompanied each vaccine dose, which consisted of 300 ug of mutant IDH1 20-mer peptide. New IDH1-mutant, ATRX-lost WHO grade 3 or 4 astrocytomas occurred in donors. The germline gives CDR1 SGHKS, CDR2 YYEKEE (reference sequence). V was cut by 4 bases and J by 5 bases, with 10 bases left in between. The CDR3 has 13 residues. Sequencing used immunoSEQ multiplex PCR; TCRdb keeps in-frame clones, though not all of them. The repertoire holds tens of thousands of clones, with 81% as singletons. The specimen was PBMCs, collected from a glioma patient whose treatment included an IDH1 peptide vaccine. This TCR came from a middle-aged woman with glioma. Some clones in this sample may be carry-over from other donors' samples. The chain recombines TRBV5-5 with TRBJ1-5, with unresolved D. DNA for the CDR3: TGTGCCAGCAGCCGAACATGGGATCAGCCCCAGCATTTT. It codes for CASSRTWDQPQHF.